These 23 T cell receptor beta chains originate from one sample sequenced in a study of blood T cell repertoires in COVID-19. Produced via immunoSEQ multiplex PCR; TCRdb's table is partial and in-frame only. The repertoire holds about 150,000 clones, with 60% to 85% as singletons. Sequenced material: peripheral blood. These receptors originate from a man at least 80 years old with acute or convalescent COVID-19.

The genes are TRBV7-2 and TRBJ2-2, with a possible D match to TRBD1 (5 bases). The CDR3 extends over 14 amino acids. The germline V gene encodes CDR1 SGHTA and CDR2 FQGNSA. Trimming stripped 3 bases from V and 6 bases from J, with 11 bases between. CDR3 protein: CASSLQGMAGELFF. The CDR3 DNA follows: TGTGCCAGCAGCTTGCAGGGTATGGCCGGGGAGCTGTTTTTT.

The rearrangement links TRBV27 to TRBJ2-3; 7 positions agree with TRBD2. Germline CDR1 MNHEY, CDR2 SMNVEV (reference sequence). The CDR3 consists of 17 residues. The J segment lost 0 bases and the V segment lost 7 bases, leaving 13 bases of the junction unmatched. In DNA form, the CDR3 reads TGTGCCAGCACCAGATCGCTGGCGGGGGTGAGCACAGATACGCAGTATTTT. Protein: CASTRSLAGVSTDTQYF.

V and J are TRBV28 and TRBJ1-4, with 11 bases lining up with TRBD1. Germline V lookup: CDR1 MDHEN, CDR2 SYDVKM. Trimming cost V 3 bases and J 5 bases; bases outside gene matches: 2. The CDR3 extends over 15 amino acids. The CDR3 loop is CASSFGTGGNEKLFF. DNA for the CDR3: TGTGCCAGCAGTTTCGGGACAGGGGGAAATGAAAAACTGTTTTTT.

The chain recombines TRBV13 with TRBJ1-1; D is possibly TRBD1 (6 bases). CDR1 is PRHDT, CDR2 FYEKMQ, per germline (reference sequence). Trimming took off 1 base at V and 1 base at J, with 10 bases between the two ends. The CDR3 consists of 15 residues. CDR3 region: CASSLEGQRNTEAFF. CDR3 sequence (DNA): TGTGCCAGCAGCTTAGAAGGACAGAGGAACACTGAAGCTTTCTTT.

In its sample, this clone was seen a few times. This chain connects TRBV5-1 to TRBJ1-1, with 8 bases fitting TRBD1. The CDR3 contains 16 residues. Germline-derived CDR1 and CDR2 are SGHRS and YFSETQ. Trimming took 4 bases from V and 6 from J; bases not matched to a gene: 14. The CDR3 reads CASSPPLRTGKAEAFF. CDR3 DNA sequence: TGCGCCAGCAGCCCCCCCCTACGGACAGGGAAGGCTGAAGCTTTCTTT.

This chain uses TRBV27 with TRBJ1-6, with TRBD1 as a possible D gene (5 bases). This CDR3 is 16 amino acids long. In germline, CDR1 is MNHEY, CDR2 SMNVEV (reference sequence). The V end lost 8 bases, the J end lost 9 bases, and 23 bases lay between the germline ends. Here the CDR3 DNA reads TGTGCCAGCGCGGCCTGGGGGAGGGGATCTAGTTCACCCCTCCACTTT. Translation: CASAAWGRGSSSPLHF.

This clone was observed a handful of times. This chain's CDR3 is CASSLRNGAEKLFF. DNA for the CDR3: TGTGCCAGCAGCTTAAGGAACGGAGCTGAAAAACTGTTTTTT. This chain links TRBV7-9 with TRBJ1-4; no clear D gene. V lost 2 bases to trimming and J lost 7 bases, with 11 bases between them. The CDR3 has 14 amino acids. The V gene's germline CDR1 is SEHNR and CDR2 FQNEAQ (reference sequence).

The V gene is TRBV7-9, the J gene TRBJ2-1; the D gene is possibly TRBD2 (6 bases). Germline-derived CDR1 and CDR2 are SEHNR and FQNEAQ (reference sequence). The CDR3 runs 15 residues. Trimming left V 7 bases short and J 0 bases short, with 13 bases between. The CDR3 sequence is CASTGTSSSYNEQFF. The CDR3 DNA is TGTGCCAGCACCGGGACTTCCAGCTCCTACAATGAGCAGTTCTTC.

This clone was observed a few times. The V and J genes are TRBV19 and TRBJ1-5, with TRBD1 matching 10 bases. The CDR3 sequence is 15 residues long. Germline V gives CDR1 LNHDA, CDR2 SQIVND (reference sequence). J lost 4 bases, V lost 6 bases, and 6 bases had no gene match. The CDR3 is CASRTMGQGNQPQHF. DNA for the CDR3: TGTGCCAGTAGAACTATGGGACAGGGGAATCAGCCCCAGCATTTT.

The chain combines TRBV2 with TRBJ1-1; TRBD1 is a possible D gene (5 bases). The CDR3 has 16 amino acids. Trimming took 4 bases from V and 0 from J, leaving 15 bases between them. Per germline, CDR1 SNHLY and CDR2 FYNNEI. For the CDR3, the DNA is TGTGCCAGCAGTGGGCAGGGCGGTTCAGTGAACACTGAAGCTTTCTTT. Translating gives CASSGQGGSVNTEAFF.

This clone was observed a single time. The J gene is TRBJ2-5, the V gene TRBV5-1, with D uncertain. The CDR3 consists of 14 residues. The germline V gene has CDR1 SGHRS and CDR2 YFSETQ. V dropped 2 bases and J dropped 3 bases, with 11 bases sitting between them. The CDR3 sequence is CASSFETNEETQYF. CDR3 bases: TGCGCCAGCAGCTTTGAGACAAACGAAGAGACCCAGTACTTC.

This clone was detected a few times. CDR3 in amino acids: CATAPGGSNQPQHF. DNA for the CDR3: TGTGCCACCGCGCCCGGAGGTAGCAATCAGCCCCAGCATTTT. V usage is TRBV28 and J usage is TRBJ1-5; D is undetermined. Between the trimmed V and J ends, which lost 10 bases and 0 bases, there was a span of 13 bases. The germline V gene has CDR1 MDHEN and CDR2 SYDVKM. The CDR3 length is 14 residues.

This sequence joins TRBV7-2 and TRBJ2-2; unclear D gene. V was cut by 5 bases and J by 1 base, with 8 bases left in between. CDR1 and CDR2 from the germline V gene are SGHTA and FQGNSA. CDR3 length: 14 amino acids. CDR3 sequence (DNA): TGTGCCAGCAGCCCCGGTATGAACACCGGGGAGCTGTTTTTT. Translated, it gives CASSPGMNTGELFF.

This rearrangement joins TRBV5-8 to TRBJ1-6; tentatively, D is TRBD1 (6 bases). Germline V lookup: CDR1 SGHTS, CDR2 YDEGEE. Trimming took 0 bases from V and 10 from J, leaving 14 bases between them. The CDR3 covers 15 residues. The CDR3: CASSLGGGRGSPLHF. The CDR3 region has the DNA TGTGCCAGCAGCTTGGGGGGGGGCAGAGGCTCACCCCTCCACTTT.

This clone occurred a few times. The chain uses TRBV12-3 or TRBV12-4 and TRBJ1-5, with D hard to call. This CDR3 spans 12 amino acids. V lost 7 bases, J lost 5 bases, and 9 bases lay in between. In nucleotides, the CDR3 is TGTGCCAGCACTCGATCAGATCAGCCCCAGCATTTT. As protein: CASTRSDQPQHF.

The V call is TRBV28, the J call TRBJ2-3; possible D gene TRBD1, 5 bases. There are 16 residues in the CDR3. The germline CDR1 and CDR2 sequences are MDHEN and SYDVKM. V dropped 1 base and J dropped 1 base, with 12 bases sitting between them. CDR3 nucleotides: TGTGCCAGCAGTTTATTAGGCAGGGTGGGCACAGATACGCAGTATTTT. This gives the protein CASSLLGRVGTDTQYF.

The J gene is TRBJ2-3, the V gene TRBV19, with D uncertain. From germline, CDR1 is LNHDA and CDR2 SQIVND (reference sequence). V lost 2 bases and J lost 4, with 7 bases in between. The CDR3 loop spans 13 amino acids. The CDR3 DNA reads TGTGCCAGTAGTATACAGGTCTCAGATACGCAGTATTTT. Translated, it gives CASSIQVSDTQYF.

The gene calls are TRBV6-2 or TRBV6-3 and TRBJ2-2; TRBD2 is a possible D gene (6 bases). The germline gives CDR1 MNHEY, CDR2 SVGEGT. This CDR3 comprises 16 residues. V lost 2 bases and J 1 base, leaving 11 bases between the germline ends. The CDR3 DNA reads as TGTGCCAGCAGTTACCGCGGAGGGTGGAACACCGGGGAGCTGTTTTTT. Encoded protein: CASSYRGGWNTGELFF.

A note on this clone: The sample has other DNA sequences that encode this CDR3 too. The genes are TRBV24-1 and TRBJ1-2; 8 nucleotides line up with TRBD1. V trimming: 4 bases; J trimming: 3 bases; junction bases outside the gene matches: 6. The CDR3 consists of 15 residues. Germline CDR1 KGHDR, CDR2 SFDVKD. CDR3 residues: CATSDPGQGDYGYTF. The CDR3 region has the DNA TGTGCCACCAGTGACCCTGGACAGGGCGACTATGGCTACACCTTC.

The chain carries TRBV6-5 and TRBJ2-5, with 10 bases fitting TRBD2. V was pared by 10 bases and J by 4 bases, with 9 bases of the junction left unmatched. Germline CDR1 is MNHEY and CDR2 is SVGAGI. The CDR3 is made up of 14 amino acids. CDR3 in amino acids: CATQTSGRGETQYF. CDR3 nucleotides: TGTGCCACCCAGACTAGCGGGCGAGGAGAGACCCAGTACTTC.

This clone was seen only once. The CDR3, as DNA: TGTGCCAGCAGCTTGGGGACAGGGGGCCCAGATACGCAGTATTTT. It yields the protein CASSLGTGGPDTQYF. V is TRBV5-4 and J is TRBJ2-3; TRBD1 matches at 11 bases. V was clipped by 0 bases and J by 4 bases; unmatched bases: 1. CDR1 and CDR2 from the germline V gene are SGHNT and YYREEE (reference sequence). This CDR3 is 15 amino acids long.

V gene TRBV5-1 combines with J gene TRBJ1-3; TRBD1 matches at 8 bases. The CDR3 consists of 15 residues. The germline V gene encodes CDR1 SGHRS and CDR2 YFSETQ. V lost 0 bases, J lost 3 bases, and 2 bases stayed unmatched. The DNA of the CDR3 is TGCGCCAGCAGCTTGGCCGACAGGGGTGGAAACACCATATATTTT. Protein sequence: CASSLADRGGNTIYF.

The sample holds a few counts of this clone. The chain carries TRBV5-6 and TRBJ2-1, with D perhaps TRBD1 (6 bases). Trimming stripped 4 bases from V and 4 bases from J, with 12 bases between. This CDR3 region has 14 residues. CDR1 is SGHDT, CDR2 YYEEEE, per germline. The chain's CDR3 is CASSRPGAYNEQFF. CDR3 nucleotides: TGTGCCAGCAGCCGCCCAGGGGCGTACAATGAGCAGTTCTTC.